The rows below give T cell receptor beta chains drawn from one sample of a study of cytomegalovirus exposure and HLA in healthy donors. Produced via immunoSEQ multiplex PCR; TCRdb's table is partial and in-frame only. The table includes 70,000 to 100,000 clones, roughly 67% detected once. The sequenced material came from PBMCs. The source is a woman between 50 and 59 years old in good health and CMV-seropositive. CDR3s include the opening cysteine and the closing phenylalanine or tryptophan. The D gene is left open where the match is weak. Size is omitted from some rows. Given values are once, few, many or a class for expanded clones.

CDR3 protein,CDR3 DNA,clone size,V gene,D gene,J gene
CSVVTSRETQYF,TGCAGCGTTGTGACTAGCCGGGAGACCCAGTACTTC,NA,TRBV29-1,TRBD2,TRBJ2-5
CAWSVRQNTEAFF,TGTGCCTGGAGTGTACGACAGAACACTGAAGCTTTCTTT,NA,TRBV30,NA,TRBJ1-1
CASSNPGQGARGYTF,TGCGCCAGCAGCAACCCGGGACAGGGGGCTCGGGGCTACACCTTC,few,TRBV5-1,TRBD1,TRBJ1-2
CASSRGGGGEQFF,TGTGCCAGCTCGCGGGGGGGTGGGGGTGAGCAGTTCTTC,NA,TRBV6-5,TRBD2,TRBJ2-1
CASSTTGFYTF,TGTGCCAGCAGTACGACAGGGTTCTACACCTTC,NA,TRBV2,TRBD1,TRBJ1-2
CASSEMQGSGQPQHF,TGTGCCAGCAGTGAAATGCAGGGATCAGGGCAGCCCCAGCATTTT,NA,TRBV2,NA,TRBJ1-5
CASTAGSGVALTEAFF,TGCGCCAGCACAGCCGGCTCGGGAGTAGCCCTGACTGAAGCTTTCTTT,few,TRBV5-1,NA,TRBJ1-1
CASSQDSGGNTEAFF,TGCGCCAGCAGCCAAGATAGCGGGGGTAACACTGAAGCTTTCTTT,NA,TRBV4-1,NA,TRBJ1-1
CASSETGNEQFF,TGTGCCAGCAGTGAGACAGGGAACGAGCAGTTCTTC,NA,TRBV2,TRBD1,TRBJ2-1
CASSQVQGLGETQYF,TGTGCCAGCAGCCAAGTCCAGGGGCTGGGGGAGACCCAGTACTTC,NA,TRBV14,NA,TRBJ2-5
CASGLDMNTEAFF,TGTGCTAGTGGTTTGGATATGAACACTGAAGCTTTCTTT,NA,TRBV12-5,NA,TRBJ1-1
CATSRETSGNGYNEQFF,TGTGCCACCAGCAGAGAAACCTCAGGGAATGGGTACAATGAGCAGTTCTTC,few,TRBV15,NA,TRBJ2-1
CAWSSTGVSPLHF,TGTGCCTGGAGTTCAACAGGGGTTTCACCCCTCCACTTT,NA,TRBV30,TRBD1,TRBJ1-6
CASGSSRAAPQHF,TGTGCCAGTGGGTCGAGCAGGGCGGCGCCCCAGCATTTT,NA,TRBV19,NA,TRBJ1-5
CASSQVPAGTSTELFF,TGTGCCAGCAGCCAAGTTCCAGCGGGGACGAGCACGGAGCTGTTTTTT,NA,TRBV4-2,TRBD2,TRBJ2-2
CASSLGGQGINYGYTF,TGTGCCAGCAGCTTGGGTGGACAGGGGATTAACTATGGCTACACCTTC,once,TRBV5-4,TRBD1,TRBJ1-2
CASTTRETVNSPLHF,TGTGCCAGCACTACCAGGGAAACGGTCAATTCACCCCTCCACTTT,NA,TRBV25-1,NA,TRBJ1-6